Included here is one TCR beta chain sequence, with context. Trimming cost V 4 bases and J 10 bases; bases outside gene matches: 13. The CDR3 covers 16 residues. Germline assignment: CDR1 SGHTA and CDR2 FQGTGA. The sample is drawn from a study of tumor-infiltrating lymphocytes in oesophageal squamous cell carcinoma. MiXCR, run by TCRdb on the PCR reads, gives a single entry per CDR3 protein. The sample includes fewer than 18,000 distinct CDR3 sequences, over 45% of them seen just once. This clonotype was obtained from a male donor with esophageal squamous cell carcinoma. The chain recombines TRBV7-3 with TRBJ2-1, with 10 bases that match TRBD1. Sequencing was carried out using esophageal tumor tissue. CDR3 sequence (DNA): TGTGCCAGCAGCTCGGACAGGGGGGTAATCCAGGAGGAGCAGTTCTTC. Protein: CASSSDRGVIQEEQFF.